A single sample is the source of the 20 T cell receptor beta chains below, sequenced in a study of read filtering for tumor transcriptome and immune sequencing. This library used approximately 0.4 ug RNA and molecular barcoded adaptors spanning alpha/delta and beta/gamma chains. Using its own MiXCR run on the reads, TCRdb lists one record per CDR3 protein. Of 60,000 or so distinct CDR3 sequences detected, approximately 18% appear once; the ten largest clones hold approximately 10%. Specimen: a population of CD138-negative cells sorted from bone marrow. These receptor sequences come from a donor aged 40 or over with multiple myeloma.

This clonotype was seen many times. CDR3 protein: CASSVGSGSGRARNGELFF. The CDR3 region has the DNA TGTGCCAGCAGCGTAGGAAGTGGGAGCGGGAGGGCCAGGAACGGGGAGCTGTTTTTT. The chain recombines TRBV9 with TRBJ2-2; TRBD2 agrees at 10 bases. The length of the CDR3 is 19 residues. V lost 0 bases and J lost 7; bases outside the gene matches: 15. CDR1 is SGDLS and CDR2 is YYNGEE in the germline V gene.

Notes on this clonotype: Its ends do not fully match the called genes, so a read error is possible. The chain has TRBV4-1 and TRBJ2-2; 8 nucleotides match TRBD1. The CDR3 covers 18 residues. Germline V gene lookup returns CDR1 MGHRA and CDR2 YSYEKL. CDR3 nucleotides: TGCGCTAGCAGCCAAGGGACAGGACCGGGAATGAACACCGGGGAGCTGTTTTTT. Protein sequence: CASSQGTGPGMNTGELFF.

This clonotype came up many times. This chain uses TRBV12-3 or TRBV12-4 with TRBJ1-1; 8 nucleotides agree with TRBD1. The CDR3 contains 14 residues. Trimming cost V 6 bases and J 5 bases; bases outside gene matches: 8. CDR3 residues: CASSLDRGQTEAFF. In nucleotides, the CDR3 is TGTGCCAGCAGCCTCGACAGGGGACAAACTGAAGCTTTCTTT.

With respect to this clonotype: As the CDR3 is not closed by the conserved phenylalanine or tryptophan, this likely results from a read error. The rearrangement uses TRBV6-2 or TRBV6-3 and TRBJ1-6, with D tentatively TRBD1 (5 bases). V shed 8 bases and J shed 7 bases, with 12 bases lying between them. Germline lookup yields CDR1 MNHEY and CDR2 SVGEGT. The CDR3 is 13 amino acids. The CDR3 DNA follows: TGTGCCAGCGGAGACAGTGAGAATTCACCCCTCCACCTT. Encoded protein: CASGDSENSPLHL.

This clonotype was counted between two and nine times. This chain connects TRBV11-2 to TRBJ2-5; no clear D. CDR1 is SGHAT and CDR2 is FQNNGV in the germline V gene. CDR3 length equals 13 residues. Trimming left V 4 bases short and J 2 bases short, with 8 bases between. CDR3 DNA: TGTGCCAGCAGCTCTAACTCGCAAGAGACCCAGTACTTC. This translates into CASSSNSQETQYF.

This clonotype was counted at least ten times. This sequence joins TRBV29-1 and TRBJ2-5, with 8 bases identical to TRBD1. Germline CDR1 and CDR2: SQVTM and ANQGSEA. The ends lost 3 bases at V and 5 bases at J; junction bases unmatched: 8. This CDR3 is 14 amino acids long. CDR3 nucleotide sequence: TGCAGCGTTGAGCTGACAGGGGTTGGCGAGACCCAGTACTTC. Amino acid sequence: CSVELTGVGETQYF.

This clonotype came up many times. The gene calls are TRBV24-1 and TRBJ2-1; D unresolved. The CDR3 runs 14 residues. Trimming took 3 bases from V and 4 from J, leaving 9 bases between them. CDR1 is KGHDR, CDR2 SFDVKD, per germline. CDR3 sequence reads: CATSDLPPYNEQFF. DNA of the CDR3: TGTGCCACCAGTGATCTCCCCCCTTACAATGAGCAGTTCTTC.

This clonotype appeared many times. The rearrangement uses TRBV24-1 and TRBJ2-2; 7 nucleotides align to TRBD1. The V gene's germline CDR1 is KGHDR and CDR2 SFDVKD. V lost 7 bases to trimming and J lost 0 bases; unmatched junction nucleotides: 4. CDR3 length: 15 residues. CDR3 bases: TGTGCCACCAGCCGGGGACAGCCGAACACCGGGGAGCTGTTTTTT. Translated: CATSRGQPNTGELFF.

This clonotype was observed at least ten times. A much larger clone differs by one base, so this may be a read error. The chain couples TRBV3-1 to TRBJ2-3; TRBD2 aligns across 9 bases. In germline, CDR1 is LGHDT, CDR2 YNNKEL (reference sequence). CDR3 length: 15 residues. CDR3 region: CAGSASGISTDTQYF. The CDR3 DNA follows: TGTGCCGGCAGCGCTAGCGGGATTAGCACAGATACGCAGTATTTT.

This clonotype was seen a few times. This chain links TRBV30 with TRBJ2-2; weak D call: TRBD1 (6 bases). This CDR3 has 18 residues. Germline assignment: CDR1 GTSNPN and CDR2 SVGIG (reference sequence). Deletions cut 0 bases from V and 0 bases from J, with 17 bases between. The CDR3 DNA sequence: TGTGCCTGGAGTGTCCCCGCTTGGACAGCCCCGAACACCGGGGAGCTGTTTTTT. Amino acids: CAWSVPAWTAPNTGELFF.

Regarding this clonotype: A much more abundant neighbour one base away suggests this may be a read error. This chain links TRBV7-9 with TRBJ1-1, with D possibly being TRBD1 (5 bases). V dropped 5 bases and J dropped 0 bases, with 19 bases sitting between them. Germline assignment: CDR1 SEHNR and CDR2 FQNEAQ (reference sequence). This CDR3 has 17 amino acids. CDR3 loop: CASSPGQGGLLNTEAFF. CDR3 DNA sequence: TGTGCCAGCAGCCCCGGGCAGGGAGGGCTCTTGAACACTGAAGCTTTCTTT.

This clonotype appeared a few times. The chain carries TRBV3-1 and TRBJ1-4; D gene unclear. Trimming cost V 5 bases and J 0 bases, with 10 bases left between them. The CDR3 spans 15 residues. Per germline, CDR1 LGHDT and CDR2 YNNKEL (reference sequence). CDR3 residues: CASSTDVATNEKLFF. DNA for the CDR3: TGTGCCAGCAGCACGGATGTTGCAACTAATGAAAAACTGTTTTTT.

This clonotype was detected ten times or more. This rearrangement joins TRBV29-1 to TRBJ2-5; D unclear. Trimming stripped 6 bases from V and 1 base from J, with 6 bases between. The CDR3 extends over 11 amino acids. Germline V lookup: CDR1 SQVTM, CDR2 ANQGSEA. For the CDR3, the DNA is TGCAGCGTCTCCGGCCAAGAGACCCAGTACTTC. Amino acids: CSVSGQETQYF.

This clonotype has at least ten counts. The genes are TRBV14 and TRBJ2-1; the match to TRBD2 covers 7 bases. CDR3 length: 16 residues. V was pared by 6 bases and J by 4 bases, with 12 bases of the junction left unmatched. The V gene's germline CDR1 is SGHDN and CDR2 FVKESK. The CDR3 loop is CASSDLGGGSYNEQFF. CDR3 nucleotides: TGTGCCAGCAGTGACCTGGGCGGGGGTTCTTACAATGAGCAGTTCTTC. Complete variable domain (other parts from reference TRBV14 and TRBJ2-1): EAGVTQFPSHSVIEKGQTVTLRCDPISGHDNLYWYRRVMGKEIKFLLHFVKESKQDESGMPNNRFLAERTGGTYSTLKVQPAELEDSGVYFCASSDLGGGSYNEQFFGPGTRLTVL.

This clonotype was seen repeatedly, ten times or more. The CDR3 bases are TGCAGTGCTAGCGAACGACTAGCGGGAGCCGAGCAGTTCTTC. Translating it yields CSASERLAGAEQFF. The V and J genes are TRBV20-1 and TRBJ2-1, with 12 bases that match TRBD2. The J segment lost 10 bases and the V segment lost 3 bases, leaving 7 bases of the junction unmatched. CDR1 and CDR2 (germline): DFQATT, SNEGSKA (reference sequence). This CDR3 has 14 residues.

This clonotype has ten or more counts. The chain uses TRBV13 and TRBJ1-4; the D is unclear. There are 15 residues in the CDR3. The V end was cut by 1 base, the J end by 6 bases, with 12 bases between. Germline V lookup: CDR1 PRHDT, CDR2 FYEKMQ (reference sequence). CDR3 nucleotides: TGTGCCAGCAGCTTAGCGTCCAGCCCTTATGAAAAACTGTTTTTT. Translation: CASSLASSPYEKLFF. Supplemented by reference TRBV13 and TRBJ1-4, the full variable domain reads AAGVIQSPRHLIKEKRETATLKCYPIPRHDTVYWYQQGPGQDPQFLISFYEKMQSDKGSIPDRFSAQQFSDYHSELNMSSLELGDSALYFCASSLASSPYEKLFFGSGTQLSVL.

This clonotype was picked up many times. The chain links TRBV6-5 to TRBJ2-1; D perhaps matches TRBD2 (5 bases). This CDR3 comprises 15 residues. Germline assignment: CDR1 MNHEY and CDR2 SVGAGI. Trimming left V 7 bases short and J 10 bases short, with 23 bases between. The CDR3 coding sequence is TGTGCCAGCACCCGACGGGGAATAGCGTCCAACGAGCAGTTCTTC. Residues: CASTRRGIASNEQFF.

The V and J genes are TRBV5-1 and TRBJ2-7; D is perhaps TRBD1 (7 bases). In germline, CDR1 is SGHRS, CDR2 YFSETQ. With 3 bases removed from V and 2 bases from J, the gap between germline ends came to 12 bases. The CDR3 runs to 14 residues. Here the CDR3 DNA reads TGCGCCAGCAGCTCAGGAGGGACAGCCTACGAGCAGTACTTC. Its translation: CASSSGGTAYEQYF.

This clonotype was observed a few times. This rearrangement joins TRBV29-1 to TRBJ2-2, with unresolved D. The CDR3 spans 13 residues. The germline V gene encodes CDR1 SQVTM and CDR2 ANQGSEA. V lost 4 bases, J lost 0 bases, and 6 bases lay in between. As DNA, the CDR3 is TGCAGCGTTGGTCCGGCGAACACCGGGGAGCTGTTTTTT. It specifies CSVGPANTGELFF.

This clonotype has a count of ten or more. The rearrangement links TRBV2 to TRBJ2-7, with D unclear. The CDR3 is made up of 12 amino acids. V lost 1 base to trimming and J lost 6 bases, with 7 bases between them. The germline CDR1 and CDR2 sequences are SNHLY and FYNNEI. The CDR3 is CASSEELTEQYF. CDR3 nucleotide sequence: TGTGCCAGCAGTGAAGAACTTACCGAGCAGTACTTC.